This paragraph reports one T cell receptor beta chain. Individually, cDNA molecules had unique molecular identifiers attached to them. TCRdb reprocessed the 5' RACE reads with MiXCR, giving one entry per CDR3 protein. In the table there are about 22,000 distinct CDR3 sequences, approximately 5% of which are singletons. This record belongs to a study of early T cells in non-severe SARS-CoV-2 infection. The wider study: With bulk RNA from unsorted whole blood as input, sequencing yielded unpaired chains.

The CDR3 length is 15 residues. Germline V lookup: CDR1 MNHEY, CDR2 SVGEGT. J was trimmed by 4 bases and V by 2 bases; bases with no gene match: 5. The clonotype was recovered from an adult who was a healthcare worker with PCR-confirmed SARS-CoV-2 infection or an uninfected control (not recorded which). The sequenced sample consisted of whole blood. This chain links TRBV6-2 or TRBV6-3 with TRBJ2-1, with TRBD2 matching 7 bases. The CDR3 nucleotides are TGTGCCAGCAGTTACGGGTGGGGAGGGTACAATGAGCAGTTCTTC. It codes for CASSYGWGGYNEQFF.